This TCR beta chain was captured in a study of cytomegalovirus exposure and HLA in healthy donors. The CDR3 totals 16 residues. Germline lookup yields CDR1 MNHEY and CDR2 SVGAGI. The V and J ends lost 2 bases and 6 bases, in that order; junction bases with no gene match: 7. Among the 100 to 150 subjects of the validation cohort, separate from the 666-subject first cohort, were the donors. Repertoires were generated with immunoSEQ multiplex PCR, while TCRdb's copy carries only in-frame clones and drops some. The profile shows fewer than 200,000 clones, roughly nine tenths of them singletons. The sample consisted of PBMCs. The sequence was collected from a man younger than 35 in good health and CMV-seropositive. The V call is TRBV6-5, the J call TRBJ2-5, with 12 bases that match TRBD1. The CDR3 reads CASSYAGTGGWKTQYF. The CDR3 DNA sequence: TGTGCCAGCAGTTACGCCGGGACAGGGGGCTGGAAGACCCAGTACTTC.